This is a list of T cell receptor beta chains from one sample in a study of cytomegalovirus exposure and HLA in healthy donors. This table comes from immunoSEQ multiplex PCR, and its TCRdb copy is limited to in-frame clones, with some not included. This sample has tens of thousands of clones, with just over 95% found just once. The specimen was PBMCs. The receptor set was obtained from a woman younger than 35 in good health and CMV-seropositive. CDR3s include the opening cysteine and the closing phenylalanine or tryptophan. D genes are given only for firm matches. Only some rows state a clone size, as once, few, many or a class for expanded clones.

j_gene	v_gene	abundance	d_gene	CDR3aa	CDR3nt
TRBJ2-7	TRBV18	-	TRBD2	CASSPSSGYEQYF	TGTGCCAGCTCACCTTCTAGCGGCTACGAGCAGTACTTC
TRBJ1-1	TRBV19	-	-	CASSIDIRNTEAFF	TGTGCCAGTAGTATTGACATAAGGAACACTGAAGCTTTCTTT
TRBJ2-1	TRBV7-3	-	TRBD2	CASSSSTSGHEQFF	TGTGCCAGCAGCTCCTCGACTAGCGGGCATGAGCAGTTCTTC
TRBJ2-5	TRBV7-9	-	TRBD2	CASSFIVGSGRGQETQYF	TGTGCCAGCAGCTTTATTGTGGGTAGCGGGAGAGGGCAAGAGACCCAGTACTTC
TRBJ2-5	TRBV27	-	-	CASSTTYQETQYF	TGTGCCAGCAGTACAACGTACCAAGAGACCCAGTACTTC
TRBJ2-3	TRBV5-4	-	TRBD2	CASSLGGAGADTQYF	TGTGCCAGCAGCTTGGGGGGAGCGGGAGCGGATACGCAGTATTTT
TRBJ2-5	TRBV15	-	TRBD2	CATSPRLAASPGETQYF	TGTGCCACCAGCCCGAGACTAGCGGCCTCACCAGGAGAGACCCAGTACTTC
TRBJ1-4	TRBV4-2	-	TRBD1	CASSQTGTGGVTNEKLFF	TGTGCCAGCAGCCAGACCGGGACAGGGGGAGTAACTAATGAAAAACTGTTTTTT
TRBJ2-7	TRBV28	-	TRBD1	CASSSSQGDEQYF	TGTGCCAGCAGTTCCTCACAGGGGGACGAGCAGTACTTC
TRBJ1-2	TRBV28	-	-	CASSWTEPHSLYGYTF	TGTGCCAGCAGTTGGACAGAACCCCACTCTCTCTATGGCTACACCTTC
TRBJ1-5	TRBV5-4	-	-	CASSIDSSNQPQHF	TGTGCCAGCAGCATTGACAGTTCCAATCAGCCCCAGCATTTT
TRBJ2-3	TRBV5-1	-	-	CASSLGGSRDTQYF	TGCGCCAGCAGCTTGGGCGGTTCTCGAGATACGCAGTATTTT
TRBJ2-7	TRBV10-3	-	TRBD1	CATASRDRSYEQYF	TGTGCCACCGCGAGCCGGGACAGATCCTACGAGCAGTACTTC
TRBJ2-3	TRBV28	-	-	CASSFYWAGLWTDTQYF	TGTGCCAGCAGTTTTTATTGGGCGGGATTATGGACAGATACGCAGTATTTT
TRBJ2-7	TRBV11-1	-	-	CASSLQRTDYEQYF	TGTGCCAGCAGCTTGCAGCGGACGGACTACGAGCAGTACTTC
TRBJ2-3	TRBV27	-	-	CASSYSTGTDTQYF	TGTGCCAGCAGCTACTCGACAGGCACAGATACGCAGTATTTT
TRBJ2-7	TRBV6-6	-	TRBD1	CASRGGTGRIYEQYF	TGTGCCAGCAGGGGGGGGACAGGGAGGATCTACGAGCAGTACTTC
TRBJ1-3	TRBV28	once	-	CASSLEEVSGNTIYF	TGTGCCAGCAGTTTAGAGGAGGTCTCTGGAAACACCATATATTTT
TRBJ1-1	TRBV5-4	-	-	CASSSSRPGGIMNTEAFF	TGTGCCAGCAGCTCCAGCCGGCCCGGAGGGATAATGAACACTGAAGCTTTCTTT
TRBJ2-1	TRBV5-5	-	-	CASSLTERYNEQFF	TGTGCCAGCAGCTTGACCGAGCGGTACAATGAGCAGTTCTTC
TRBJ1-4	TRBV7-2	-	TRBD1	CASSLGGTATEKLFF	TGTGCCAGCAGCTTAGGGGGGACAGCGACCGAAAAACTGTTTTTT
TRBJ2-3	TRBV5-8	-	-	CASSLGQSTDTQYF	TGTGCCAGCAGCTTGGGACAGAGCACAGATACGCAGTATTTT
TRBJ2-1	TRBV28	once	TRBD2	CASSFSGRSLPVDEQFF	TGTGCCAGCAGTTTTAGCGGGAGGTCCCTACCTGTGGATGAGCAGTTCTTC
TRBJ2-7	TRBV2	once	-	CASRRGLGDEQYF	TGTGCCAGCCGTAGGGGGTTGGGAGACGAGCAGTACTTC
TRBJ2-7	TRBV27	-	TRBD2	CASSSPLAGGNSYEQYF	TGTGCCAGCAGCTCGCCACTAGCGGGAGGTAACTCCTACGAGCAGTACTTC
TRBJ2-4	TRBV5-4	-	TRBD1	CASSLEPTGDENIQYF	TGTGCCAGCAGCTTGGAGCCGACAGGGGATGAAAACATTCAGTACTTC
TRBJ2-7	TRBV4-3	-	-	CASSPNGSAYEQYF	TGCGCCAGCAGCCCCAACGGTAGTGCCTACGAGCAGTACTTC
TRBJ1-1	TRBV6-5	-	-	CASRRIDRNTEAFF	TGTGCCAGCAGAAGGATAGACAGGAACACTGAAGCTTTCTTT
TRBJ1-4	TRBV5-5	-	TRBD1	CASSQRQGAGEKLFF	TGTGCCAGCAGCCAGAGACAGGGGGCGGGGGAAAAACTGTTTTTT
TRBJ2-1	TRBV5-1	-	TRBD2	CASSLSPSGRGWNEQFF	TGCGCCAGCAGCTTGAGCCCTAGCGGGAGAGGGTGGAATGAGCAGTTCTTC
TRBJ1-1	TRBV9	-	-	CASSRGAITEAFF	TGTGCCAGCTCCCGGGGGGCGATCACTGAAGCTTTCTTT
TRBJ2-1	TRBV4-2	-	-	CASSHPGLSDPGGEQFF	TGTGCCAGCAGCCATCCCGGACTCTCCGATCCTGGCGGTGAGCAGTTCTTC
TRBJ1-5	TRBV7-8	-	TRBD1	CASSRTQGGGQPQHF	TGTGCCAGCAGTAGGACACAGGGGGGTGGTCAGCCCCAGCATTTT
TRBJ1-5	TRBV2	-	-	CASSVQGSNQPQHF	TGTGCCAGCAGTGTTCAGGGGAGCAATCAGCCCCAGCATTTT
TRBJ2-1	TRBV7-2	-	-	CASSFEFSLFDEQFF	TGTGCCAGCAGCTTCGAGTTCTCATTATTTGATGAGCAGTTCTTC
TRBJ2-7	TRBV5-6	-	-	CASKRELAYEQYF	TGTGCCAGCAAACGGGAATTAGCCTACGAGCAGTACTTC
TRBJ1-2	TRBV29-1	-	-	CSGGGPPNYGYTF	TGCAGCGGCGGGGGGCCGCCGAACTATGGCTACACCTTC
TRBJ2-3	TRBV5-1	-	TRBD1	CASRRAGTGGPDTQYF	TGCGCCAGCAGACGAGCCGGGACAGGGGGCCCAGATACGCAGTATTTT
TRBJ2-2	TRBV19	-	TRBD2	CASKPISGSLTGELFF	TGTGCCAGTAAACCGATTAGCGGGAGCCTTACCGGGGAGCTGTTTTTT
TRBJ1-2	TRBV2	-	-	CASTLNRNYGYTF	TGTGCCAGCACCCTGAACAGGAACTATGGCTACACCTTC
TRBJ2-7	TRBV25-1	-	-	CASSEYYEQYF	TGTGCCAGCAGTGAGTACTACGAGCAGTACTTC
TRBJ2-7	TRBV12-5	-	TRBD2	CASGFRGGGLAGTIYEQYF	TGTGCTAGTGGTTTCCGAGGGGGGGGACTAGCGGGTACCATATACGAGCAGTACTTC
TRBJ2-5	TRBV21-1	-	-	CAAGIGRMWETQYF	TGTGCCGCTGGAATCGGGAGAATGTGGGAGACCCAGTACTTC
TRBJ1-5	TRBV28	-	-	CASKEGVSPDQPQHF	TGTGCCAGCAAAGAGGGGGTATCACCCGATCAGCCCCAGCATTTT
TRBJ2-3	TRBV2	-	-	CASIAQVGTDTQYF	TGTGCCAGCATCGCCCAGGTCGGAACAGATACGCAGTATTTT
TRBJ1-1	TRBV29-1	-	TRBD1	CSVERTGTTEAFF	TGCAGCGTTGAGAGGACAGGAACCACTGAAGCTTTCTTT
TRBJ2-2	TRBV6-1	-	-	CARGDTNTGELFF	TGTGCCAGGGGGGACACGAACACCGGGGAGCTGTTTTTT
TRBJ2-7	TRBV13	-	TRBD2	CASSLDAMGGLASEQYF	TGTGCCAGCAGCTTAGATGCTATGGGGGGACTAGCTTCCGAGCAGTACTTC
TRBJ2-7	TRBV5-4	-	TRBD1	CASTLGQGAYEQYF	TGTGCCAGCACCCTCGGACAGGGGGCCTACGAGCAGTACTTC
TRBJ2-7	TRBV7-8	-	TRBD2	CASSSSSGRYEQYF	TGTGCCAGCAGCTCTTCTAGCGGGAGGTACGAGCAGTACTTC
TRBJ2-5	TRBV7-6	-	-	CASSPLGAGAETQYF	TGTGCCAGCAGCCCTCTGGGGGCAGGGGCAGAGACCCAGTACTTC
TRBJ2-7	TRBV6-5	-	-	CASLSGAYEQYF	TGTGCCAGCCTTAGTGGTGCCTACGAGCAGTACTTC
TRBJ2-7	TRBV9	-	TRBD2	CASSVGGSTFSEQYF	TGTGCCAGCAGCGTGGGCGGGAGTACCTTTTCCGAGCAGTACTTC
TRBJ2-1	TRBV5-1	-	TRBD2	CASGLAGGNNEQFF	TGCGCCAGTGGACTAGCGGGAGGGAACAATGAGCAGTTCTTC
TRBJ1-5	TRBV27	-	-	CASSLRGSNQPQHF	TGTGCCAGCAGTTTAAGGGGGAGCAATCAGCCCCAGCATTTT